Below, 11 T cell receptor beta chains from the same sample are listed, as sequenced in a study of blood T cells in healthy people across ages. The authors ran a second PCR of roughly 6 to 12 cycles using a sample-barcoded 5' primer and a J-beta primer mix. Each CDR3 protein gets one entry after TCRdb re-called the 5' RACE reads with MiXCR. The table lists over a million distinct CDR3 sequences, approximately 59% of them singletons, with roughly 7% in the top ten. Sequenced input: blood. The receptors shown here come from a man aged 18 to 29 in good health.

This clonotype is a singleton in its sample. The chain recombines TRBV27 with TRBJ2-5, with 9 bases fitting TRBD2. Trimming at V came to 4 bases and at J to 0 bases, leaving 6 bases not matched to a gene. Germline loops: CDR1 MNHEY, CDR2 SMNVEV (reference sequence). The CDR3 runs 16 residues. In DNA form, the CDR3 reads TGTGCCAGCAGTTCGGTAGCGGGAGCGTACCAAGAGACCCAGTACTTC. This encodes CASSSVAGAYQETQYF.

This sequence joins TRBV4-3 and TRBJ2-3; D might be TRBD1 or TRBD2, each matching 5 bases. There are 15 residues in the CDR3. The V gene lost 4 bases and the J gene lost 7 bases, with 18 bases spanning the gap. From germline, CDR1 is LGHNA and CDR2 YSLEER. Here the CDR3 reads CASSLGIQGVNTQYF. Here the CDR3 DNA reads TGCGCCAGCAGCCTAGGGATTCAGGGAGTAAATACGCAGTATTTT.

The rearrangement uses TRBV7-9 and TRBJ1-2; D gene ambiguous. The CDR3 spans 14 residues. Germline-derived CDR1 and CDR2 are SEHNR and FQNEAQ (reference sequence). V was shortened by 4 bases and J by 1 base, with 10 bases between the two germline ends. This chain's CDR3 is CASSSLGINYGYTF. The CDR3, as DNA: TGTGCCAGCAGCTCGTTGGGAATTAACTATGGCTACACCTTC.

This clonotype showed up just once. This chain joins TRBV20-1 and TRBJ2-7; 9 bases line up with TRBD1. CDR1 is DFQATT, CDR2 SNEGSKA, per germline (reference sequence). This CDR3 region has 15 residues. The V segment lost 1 base and the J segment 2 bases; nucleotides outside the gene matches: 6. The CDR3 spells CSARVGQGGPYEQYF. The CDR3, as DNA: TGCAGTGCTAGAGTGGGACAGGGCGGACCCTACGAGCAGTACTTC.

The chain joins TRBV27 to TRBJ1-4; TRBD1 matches at 11 bases. The V segment lost 9 bases and the J segment 7 bases; nucleotides outside the gene matches: 4. CDR3 length equals 13 residues. CDR1 is MNHEY and CDR2 is SMNVEV in the germline V gene (reference sequence). The CDR3 DNA reads TGTGCCAGTCGGGGACAGGGGGGTGAAAAACTGTTTTTT. Its protein is CASRGQGGEKLFF.

This clonotype was counted only a few times. The gene calls are TRBV25-1 and TRBJ1-2; D not certain. Germline V lookup: CDR1 MGHDK, CDR2 SYGVNS. The CDR3 runs to 14 residues. With 5 bases removed from V and 8 bases from J, the gap between germline ends came to 18 bases. CDR3 DNA sequence: TGTGCCAGCAGTACCGGATCCCCGCTGTGGGGCTACACCTTC. It codes for CASSTGSPLWGYTF.

The V call is TRBV7-9, the J call TRBJ1-4; possibly TRBD1 for D (5 bases). V shed 3 bases and J shed 7 bases, with 12 bases lying between them. This CDR3 is 14 amino acids long. Germline V gene lookup returns CDR1 SEHNR and CDR2 FQNEAQ (reference sequence). The CDR3 sequence is CASSFGLTGEKLFF. CDR3 DNA sequence: TGTGCCAGCAGCTTCGGCCTTACAGGTGAAAAACTGTTTTTT.

The J gene is TRBJ2-1, the V gene TRBV4-3; 9 bases agree with TRBD1. Germline V gene sequence: CDR1 LGHNA, CDR2 YSLEER. The CDR3 has 15 amino acids. With V trimmed by 0 bases and J by 10 bases, 7 bases remained unmatched. Here the CDR3 reads CASSQDSATGGEQFF. CDR3 in DNA: TGCGCCAGCAGCCAAGATTCCGCCACAGGGGGCGAGCAGTTCTTC.

DNA of the CDR3: TGTGCCAGCAGCCTCCCTTGGGTCCACCCCAATGGGGCTAACGTCCTGACTTTC. It codes for CASSLPWVHPNGANVLTF. V usage is TRBV21-1 and J usage is TRBJ2-6; no check of the table's D call, TRBD2, against the DNA was made. TRBV21-1 is described as a pseudogene. This CDR3 comprises 18 residues.

On this clonotype: Just one base apart from a much larger clone, this may be a read error. The chain recombines TRBV29-1 with TRBJ2-1; D possibly corresponds to TRBD1 (5 bases). Trimming removed 7 bases at V and 13 bases at J, with 23 bases between. The CDR3 is 13 amino acids. Looked up from germline, CDR1 is SQVTM and CDR2 is ANQGSEA. CDR3 in DNA: TGCAGCGCCCTTGACAGCCTGAAAGAGACCCAGTTCTTC. Translating gives CSALDSLKETQFF.

This clonotype turned up a few times. This rearrangement joins TRBV24-1 to TRBJ2-6, with D possibly matching TRBD2 (6 bases). This CDR3 is 15 amino acids long. Germline lookup yields CDR1 KGHDR and CDR2 SFDVKD. The V end lost 3 bases, the J end lost 2 bases, and 7 bases lay between the germline ends. The CDR3 DNA reads TGTGCCACCAGTGATCGGGAGACTGGGGCCAACGTCCTGACTTTC. Translating it yields CATSDRETGANVLTF.